This T cell receptor (beta chain) came from a study of T cells after posttransplantation cyclophosphamide. Busulfan-fludarabine conditioning, marrow transplant, and cyclophosphamide on days +3 and +4 were administered. There are 13 residues in the CDR3. Deletions cut 3 bases from V and 3 bases from J, with 9 bases between. CDR1 and CDR2 from the germline V gene are ENHRY and SYGVKD. Assay used: immunoSEQ multiplex PCR; TCRdb lists only in-frame clones, some missing. The sample shows roughly 8,000 clones, about nine tenths of them seen only once. Sequenced here: CD4+ T cells sorted from blood, sampled 1404 days after allogeneic stem cell transplant with posttransplant cyclophosphamide. The TCR sequence derives from a female patient between 50 and 59 years old who received an allogeneic stem cell transplant from a related donor, was CMV-positive, and had no GVHD. The graft donor may account for some of the T cells. The J gene is TRBJ2-7, the V gene TRBV10-3, with a tentative D call TRBD2 (6 bases). CDR3 nucleotides: TGTGCCATCAGTGATCGGGGAGGCTACGAGCAGTACTTC. Residues: CAISDRGGYEQYF.